Sequencing of this TCR beta chain was carried out in a study of sequential checkpoint blockade in melanoma. About the study: Maintenance nivolumab came after either treatment sequence. TCRβ was sequenced from DNA of some 89 pretreatment tumors.

Some clones are missing from TCRdb's copy, which holds only in-frame ones; the method was immunoSEQ multiplex PCR. The data contain approximately 3,000 clones, 15% to 20% of them singletons. Trimming removed 0 bases at V and 4 bases at J, with 15 bases between. There are 16 residues in the CDR3. The germline gives CDR1 LNHNV, CDR2 YYDKDF (reference sequence). Stated treatment: randomized to nivolumab then ipilimumab (arm A) or the reverse (arm B). This TCR was sampled from a human donor with melanoma. The chain is built from TRBV15 and TRBJ1-2; no firm D call. The sequenced sample was tumor tissue (inferred from file names), obtained from a patient given nivolumab and ipilimumab in sequence. CDR3 sequence (DNA): TGTGCCACCAGCAGAGATACGGGCGGCGTTTCCTATGGCTACACCTTC. Protein product: CATSRDTGGVSYGYTF.